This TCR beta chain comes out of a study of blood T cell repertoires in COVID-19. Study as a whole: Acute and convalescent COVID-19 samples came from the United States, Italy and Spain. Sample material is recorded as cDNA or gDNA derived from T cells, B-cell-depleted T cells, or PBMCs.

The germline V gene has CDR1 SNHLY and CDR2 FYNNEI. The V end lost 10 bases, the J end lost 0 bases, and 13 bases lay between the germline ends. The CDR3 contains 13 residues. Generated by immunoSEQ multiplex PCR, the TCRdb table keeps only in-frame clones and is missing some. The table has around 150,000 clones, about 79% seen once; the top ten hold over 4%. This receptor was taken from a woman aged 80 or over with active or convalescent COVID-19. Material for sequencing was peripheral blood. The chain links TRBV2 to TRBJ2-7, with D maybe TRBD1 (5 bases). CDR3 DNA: TGTGCCATCGACGGACAAAGCTCCTACGAGCAGTACTTC. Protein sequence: CAIDGQSSYEQYF.